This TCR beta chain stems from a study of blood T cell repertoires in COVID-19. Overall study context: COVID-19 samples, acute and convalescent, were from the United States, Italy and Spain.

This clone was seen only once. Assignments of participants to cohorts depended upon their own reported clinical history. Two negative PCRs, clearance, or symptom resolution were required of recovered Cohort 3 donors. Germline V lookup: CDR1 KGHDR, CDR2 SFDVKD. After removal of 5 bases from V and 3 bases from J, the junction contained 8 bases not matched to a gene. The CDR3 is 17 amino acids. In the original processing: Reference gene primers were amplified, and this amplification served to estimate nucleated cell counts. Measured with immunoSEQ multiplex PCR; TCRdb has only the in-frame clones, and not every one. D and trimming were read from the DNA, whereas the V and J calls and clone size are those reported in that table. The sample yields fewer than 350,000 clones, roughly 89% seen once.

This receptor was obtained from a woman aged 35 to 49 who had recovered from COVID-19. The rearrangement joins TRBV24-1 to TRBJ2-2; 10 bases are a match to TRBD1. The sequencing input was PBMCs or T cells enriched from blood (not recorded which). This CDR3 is CATSGAPGQGDTGELFF. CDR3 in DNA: TGTGCCACCAGTGGGGCCCCTGGACAGGGGGACACCGGGGAGCTGTTTTTT.